A single sample gave rise to the 27 T cell receptor beta chains below, sequenced in a study of beta chain features in type 1 diabetes. The entirety of the isolated RNA underwent reverse transcription, so expressed TCRB transcripts were sequenced. Repertoires were generated with immunoSEQ multiplex PCR, while TCRdb's copy carries only in-frame clones and drops some. The sample includes approximately 160,000 clones, 7.5% to 10% of them seen just once. The sample was central memory CD4+ T cells from blood. These receptors all stem from a man aged 18 to 29 in good health.

This clone has a count of ten or more. This chain connects TRBV9 to TRBJ1-5, with D uncertain. CDR3 length: 12 amino acids. Germline V lookup: CDR1 SGDLS, CDR2 YYNGEE. V was trimmed by 4 bases and J by 4 bases, leaving 6 bases between them. Written as DNA, the CDR3 is TGTGCCAGCAGCCGCCAGAATCAGCCCCAGCATTTT. It is translated as CASSRQNQPQHF.

This clone was observed at least ten times. The chain joins TRBV4-2 to TRBJ2-1; 11 nucleotides line up with TRBD2. Germline assignment: CDR1 LGHNA and CDR2 YNFKEQ. The CDR3 sequence is 13 residues long. With V trimmed by 3 bases and J by 11 bases, 3 bases remained unmatched. The DNA of the CDR3 is TGTGCCAGCAGCCAGGTGACTAGCGGGAAGCAGTTCTTC. Its translation: CASSQVTSGKQFF.

This clone was counted only a few times. The chain recombines TRBV11-2 with TRBJ1-5; D ambiguous. The ends were cut back, 2 bases at V and 4 bases at J, with 6 bases in the middle. The CDR3 contains 13 residues. CDR1 SGHAT and CDR2 FQNNGV come from the germline V gene. The CDR3 protein is CASSLQRNQPQHF. DNA for the CDR3: TGTGCCAGCAGCTTACAGCGGAATCAGCCCCAGCATTTT.

This clone showed up just a few times. V gene TRBV10-3 combines with J gene TRBJ2-7, with 13 bases lining up with TRBD2. V was clipped by 4 bases and J by 6 bases; unmatched bases: 6. This CDR3 has 15 residues. CDR1 and CDR2 from the germline V gene are ENHRY and SYGVKD. The CDR3 region is CAISGGLAGFAEQYF. The DNA for the CDR3 is TGTGCCATCAGTGGGGGACTAGCGGGGTTCGCCGAGCAGTACTTC.

The gene calls are TRBV7-2 and TRBJ2-3; D is possibly TRBD2 (6 bases). Germline CDR1 is SGHTA and CDR2 is FQGNSA. V lost 5 bases, J lost 0 bases, and 12 bases lay in between. CDR3 length: 15 amino acids. In nucleotides, the CDR3 is TGTGCCAGCAGCGCTTGGGACTTAAGCACAGATACGCAGTATTTT. Translated: CASSAWDLSTDTQYF.

This clone showed up just a few times. The rearrangement uses TRBV7-2 and TRBJ1-1; the D is unclear. The germline CDR1 and CDR2 sequences are SGHTA and FQGNSA. V was cut by 2 bases and J by 3 bases, with 10 bases left in between. This CDR3 contains 14 residues. CDR3 nucleotides: TGTGCCAGCAGCTTACTCTACCGGGACACTGAAGCTTTCTTT. This sequence encodes CASSLLYRDTEAFF.

The chain uses TRBV7-9 and TRBJ2-7; possibly TRBD1 for D (5 bases). Germline CDR1 is SEHNR and CDR2 is FQNEAQ (reference sequence). Trimming removed 5 bases at V and 7 bases at J, with 24 bases between. CDR3 size: 16 residues. The chain's CDR3 is CASSQDLQGSLGEQYF. In DNA, the CDR3 is TGTGCCAGCAGCCAAGATCTCCAGGGATCATTGGGGGAGCAGTACTTC.

In its sample, this clone was seen a few times. This chain joins TRBV5-1 and TRBJ2-3, with a possible D match to TRBD1 (6 bases). From germline, CDR1 is SGHRS and CDR2 YFSETQ. V gave up 1 base and J gave up 3 bases, with 15 bases separating them. There are 16 residues in the CDR3. CDR3 DNA: TGCGCCAGCAGCTTGTCTGGGGGCTTCGGAACAGATACGCAGTATTTT. Translated, it gives CASSLSGGFGTDTQYF. Full variable domain (rest looked up from reference TRBV5-1 and TRBJ2-3): KAGVTQTPRYLIKTRGQQVTLSCSPISGHRSVSWYQQTPGQGLQFLFEYFSETQRNKGNFPGRFSGRQFSNSRSEMNVSTLELGDSALYLCASSLSGGFGTDTQYFGPGTRLTVL.

The V gene is TRBV9, the J gene TRBJ2-5, with 7 positions matching TRBD1. Germline-derived CDR1 and CDR2 are SGDLS and YYNGEE. Germline trimming cut 3 bases from V and 2 bases from J; bases unmatched to any gene: 13. There are 17 residues in the CDR3. The chain's CDR3 is CASSGRGNRGLQETQYF. CDR3 in DNA: TGTGCCAGCAGCGGTAGGGGGAACAGGGGCCTTCAAGAGACCCAGTACTTC.

The chain couples TRBV28 to TRBJ2-2; TRBD2 agrees at 15 bases. This CDR3 contains 17 residues. Germline V gene lookup returns CDR1 MDHEN and CDR2 SYDVKM. The V and J ends lost 0 bases and 6 bases, in that order; junction bases with no gene match: 2. The DNA for the CDR3 is TGTGCCAGCAGTTTATGGGGACTAGCGGGGGGCCCCGGGGAGCTGTTTTTT. This translates into CASSLWGLAGGPGELFF.

This rearrangement joins TRBV27 to TRBJ2-7; D is undetermined. V lost 2 bases, J lost 1 base, and 12 bases lay in between. Germline V lookup: CDR1 MNHEY, CDR2 SMNVEV (reference sequence). This CDR3 region has 15 residues. The DNA of the CDR3 is TGTGCCAGCAGTTTAGGGCCGATACCTTCCTACGAGCAGTACTTC. Amino acid sequence: CASSLGPIPSYEQYF.

This clone was counted only a few times. With a much larger clone just one base away, this may be a read error. Additional DNA sequences in this sample encode the identical CDR3. The chain recombines TRBV27 with TRBJ2-7, with unresolved D. The CDR3 spans 11 residues. Trimming cost V 6 bases and J 2 bases, with 5 bases left between them. CDR1 is MNHEY, CDR2 SMNVEV, per germline (reference sequence). CDR3 protein: CASSLAYEQYF. The CDR3 DNA sequence: TGTGCCAGCAGCCTCGCCTACGAGCAGTACTTC.

This clone was seen more than once but under ten times. The V gene is TRBV19, the J gene TRBJ1-2; no definite D call. Looked up from germline, CDR1 is LNHDA and CDR2 is SQIVND (reference sequence). The CDR3 runs 14 residues. Trimming removed 3 bases from V and 6 bases from J, with 14 bases in between. CDR3 region: CASSIISPPDGYTF. In DNA form, the CDR3 reads TGTGCCAGTAGTATCATTTCCCCTCCGGATGGCTACACCTTC.

As regards this clone: This sample also contains other DNA sequences that code for the same CDR3. The chain carries TRBV5-1 and TRBJ2-7, with D possibly being TRBD1 (5 bases). Trimming shortened V by 4 bases and J by 2 bases, and 10 bases separated the two germline ends. CDR1 is SGHRS, CDR2 YFSETQ, per germline. The CDR3 covers 13 residues. This chain's CDR3 is CASSLDSPYEQYF. CDR3 DNA sequence: TGCGCCAGCAGCCTTGACAGCCCCTACGAGCAGTACTTC.

This clone was observed a handful of times. The chain is built from TRBV6-5 and TRBJ1-1, with a possible D match to TRBD1 (6 bases). This CDR3 spans 14 amino acids. V lost 5 bases to trimming and J lost 1 base, with 11 bases between them. Germline CDR1 reads MNHEY; CDR2 reads SVGAGI. CDR3 sequence (DNA): TGTGCCAGCAGTCCCCCGACAGGGAACACTGAAGCTTTCTTT. This codes for CASSPPTGNTEAFF.

This chain joins TRBV5-5 and TRBJ2-5, with 7 bases that match TRBD2. Germline loops: CDR1 SGHKS, CDR2 YYEKEE (reference sequence). The CDR3 has 14 residues. The trim removed 10 bases at V and 4 bases at J, leaving 13 bases unmatched. CDR3 bases: TGTGCCTCCCCCCGAGGGGCTAGCGGAGAGACCCAGTACTTC. As protein: CASPRGASGETQYF.

V gene TRBV18 combines with J gene TRBJ2-7, with 7 bases matching TRBD1. V gave up 6 bases and J gave up 1 base; unmatched junction bases: 12. CDR1 and CDR2 from the germline V gene are KGHSH and LQKENI. The CDR3 contains 16 residues. The CDR3: CASSAIRDSRSYEQYF. CDR3 sequence (DNA): TGTGCCAGCTCCGCCATCCGGGACAGCCGGTCCTACGAGCAGTACTTC.

This clone was seen only a few times. The genes are TRBV5-1 and TRBJ2-5; no clear D. V dropped 0 bases and J dropped 3 bases, with 9 bases sitting between them. In germline, CDR1 is SGHRS, CDR2 YFSETQ. The CDR3 runs to 14 residues. CDR3 sequence reads: CASSLGGNKETQYF. The CDR3 DNA is TGCGCCAGCAGCTTGGGAGGCAATAAAGAGACCCAGTACTTC.

The chain has TRBV27 and TRBJ2-7; D ambiguous. CDR1 is MNHEY, CDR2 SMNVEV, per germline (reference sequence). The CDR3 contains 15 residues. V lost 5 bases to trimming and J lost 3 bases, with 17 bases between them. The CDR3 bases are TGTGCCAGCAGTCCCCACGTCACAGATTACTACGAGCAGTACTTC. Its protein product is CASSPHVTDYYEQYF.

The J gene is TRBJ2-5, the V gene TRBV7-2, with TRBD2 as a possible D gene (6 bases). Germline V CDR1 and CDR2: SGHTA, FQGNSA. This CDR3 is 14 amino acids long. Trimming removed 6 bases from V and 6 bases from J, with 17 bases in between. CDR3 DNA: TGTGCCAGCAGGTCGGGCGGGGAGTCCCAGACCCAGTACTTC. Protein product: CASRSGGESQTQYF.

This chain uses TRBV29-1 with TRBJ1-1; D gene unclear. Trimming removed 6 bases at V and 3 bases at J, with 8 bases between. The germline V gene encodes CDR1 SQVTM and CDR2 ANQGSEA. The CDR3 has 11 residues. The CDR3 sequence is CSVVQYTEAFF. The CDR3 coding sequence is TGCAGCGTCGTCCAGTACACTGAAGCTTTCTTT.

This clone showed up just a few times. The germline gene is not matched at one end of the junction; a read error may be the cause. The V gene is TRBV2, the J gene TRBJ2-7, with TRBD2 matching over 8 bases. CDR3 size: 15 residues. Germline CDR1 is SNHLY and CDR2 is FYNNEI. The CDR3 coding sequence is TGTGCCAGCACCCGCTCGAGGACTAGCTCCCACGAGCAGTACTTC. Its translation: CASTRSRTSSHEQYF.

This clone showed up just a few times. This rearrangement joins TRBV4-2 to TRBJ1-4; perhaps TRBD1 as D (6 bases). Between the trimmed V and J ends, which lost 1 base and 0 bases, there was a span of 9 bases. In germline, CDR1 is LGHNA, CDR2 YNFKEQ. The CDR3 loop spans 16 amino acids. CDR3 sequence reads: CASSQGQGSTNEKLFF. The CDR3 bases are TGTGCCAGCAGCCAAGGGCAGGGGTCAACTAATGAAAAACTGTTTTTT.

The table lists this clone with a few counts. The chain is built from TRBV11-1 and TRBJ2-7; the match to TRBD1 covers 7 bases. In germline, CDR1 is SGHAT, CDR2 FQDESV (reference sequence). The CDR3 extends over 15 amino acids. V was clipped by 1 base and J by 5 bases; unmatched bases: 8. This CDR3 reads CASSLETGKYDEQYF. The CDR3 bases are TGTGCCAGCAGCTTAGAGACAGGGAAGTACGACGAGCAGTACTTC.

The chain recombines TRBV5-4 with TRBJ1-1; 10 bases line up with TRBD1. The germline gives CDR1 SGHNT, CDR2 YYREEE (reference sequence). CDR3 length: 15 amino acids. The V and J ends lost 4 bases and 4 bases, in that order; junction bases with no gene match: 7. CDR3 in amino acids: CASSRQGALSTEAFF. CDR3 in DNA: TGTGCCAGCAGCAGACAGGGGGCGCTGAGCACTGAAGCTTTCTTT.

This clone was seen a few times. The chain couples TRBV11-2 to TRBJ1-1; D unclear. Germline-derived CDR1 and CDR2 are SGHAT and FQNNGV. The V gene lost 3 bases and the J gene lost 1 base, with 9 bases spanning the gap. This CDR3 comprises 14 residues. The DNA of the CDR3 is TGTGCCAGCAGCTTCGTCCGGTCGAACACTGAAGCTTTCTTT. Translation gives CASSFVRSNTEAFF.

The J gene is TRBJ2-5, the V gene TRBV7-3; tentatively, D is TRBD1 (6 bases). V was clipped by 4 bases and J by 3 bases, with 12 bases between them. The CDR3 covers 14 residues. Germline V gene lookup returns CDR1 SGHTA and CDR2 FQGTGA. The CDR3 region is CASSSQGREETQYF. CDR3 coding DNA: TGTGCCAGCAGCTCACAGGGAAGGGAAGAGACCCAGTACTTC.